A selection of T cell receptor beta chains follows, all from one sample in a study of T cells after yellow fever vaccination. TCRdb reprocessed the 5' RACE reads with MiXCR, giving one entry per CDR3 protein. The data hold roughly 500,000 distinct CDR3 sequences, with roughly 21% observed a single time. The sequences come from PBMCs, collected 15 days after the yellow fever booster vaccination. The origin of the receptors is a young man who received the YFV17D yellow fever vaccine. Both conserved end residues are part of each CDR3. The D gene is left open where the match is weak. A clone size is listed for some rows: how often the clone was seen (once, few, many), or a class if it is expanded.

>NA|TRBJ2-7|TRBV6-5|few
TGTGCCAGCTCCCGGGGGGCGGCTAGCGCCTCCTACGAGCAGTACTTC
CASSRGAASASYEQYF
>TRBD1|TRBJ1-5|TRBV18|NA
TGTGCCAGCTCTCCCGGGACAGGGGGCTGGATACAGCATTTT
CASSPGTGGWIQHF
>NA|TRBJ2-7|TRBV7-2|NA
TGTGCCAGCAGCCTGACGTACTCCTACGAGCAGTACTTC
CASSLTYSYEQYF
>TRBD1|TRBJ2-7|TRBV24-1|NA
TGTGCCACCAGTGATGCGACAGGGCTCAACGAGCAGTACTTC
CATSDATGLNEQYF
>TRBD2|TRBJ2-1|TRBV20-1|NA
TGCAGTCCGAAAGCGGGGAGGGAGCAGTTCTTC
CSPKAGREQFF
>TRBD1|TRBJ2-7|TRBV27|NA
TGTGCCAGCAGGACAATACAAATGGGACAGCTCTACGAGCAGTACTTC
CASRTIQMGQLYEQYF
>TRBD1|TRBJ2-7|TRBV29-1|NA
TGCAGCGTCGATACCGGGACAGGATCCTACGAGCAGTACTTC
CSVDTGTGSYEQYF
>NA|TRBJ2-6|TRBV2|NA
TGTGCCAGCAGCGCCAGGGGCCGTGGGGCCAACGTCCTGACTTTC
CASSARGRGANVLTF
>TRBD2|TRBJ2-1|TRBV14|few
TGTGCCAGCAGCCTAGTAAGAGGACTAGCGGGAAACTATGAGCAGTTCTTC
CASSLVRGLAGNYEQFF
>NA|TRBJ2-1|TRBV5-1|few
TGCGCCAGCACTACCGGGGGTAGCAACAATGAGCAGTTCTTC
CASTTGGSNNEQFF
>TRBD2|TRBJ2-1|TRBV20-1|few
TGCAGTGCTAGTTTGTGGGAGGGGAGCTCCTACAATGAGCAGTTCTTC
CSASLWEGSSYNEQFF
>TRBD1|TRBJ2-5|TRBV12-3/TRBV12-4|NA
TGTGCCAGCAGTTTCGCCGCATCGGGACAGCGATGGGAGACCCAGTACTTC
CASSFAASGQRWETQYF
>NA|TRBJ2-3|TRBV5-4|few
TGTGCCAGCAGCTCCGCCGAGGATACGCAGTATTTT
CASSSAEDTQYF
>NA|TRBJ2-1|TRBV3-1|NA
TGTGCCAGCAGCCAACCAGGGGTTAGTAGCTACAATGAGCAGTTCTTC
CASSQPGVSSYNEQFF
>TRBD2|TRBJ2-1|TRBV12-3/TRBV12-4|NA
TGTGCCAGCAGTTTAGGGCTAGCGGGAGTCACTGAGCAGTTCTTC
CASSLGLAGVTEQFF
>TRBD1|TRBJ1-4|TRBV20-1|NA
TGCAGTGCTAGAGACCTGGGACAGGGGAATGAAAAACTGTTTTTT
CSARDLGQGNEKLFF
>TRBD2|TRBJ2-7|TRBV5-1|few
TGCGCCAGCAGCTTGGAGCGGCTAGCGGGAGCCGAGCAGTACTTC
CASSLERLAGAEQYF
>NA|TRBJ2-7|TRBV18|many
TGTGCCAGCTCACCTCAAGGGGACGAGCAGTACTTC
CASSPQGDEQYF
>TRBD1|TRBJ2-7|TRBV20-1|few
TGCAGTGCAAAGAAGGGACAGTCCTACGAGCAGTACTTC
CSAKKGQSYEQYF
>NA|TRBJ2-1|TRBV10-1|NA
TGCGCCAGCAGTGGAGCAGGATTCAATGAGCAGTTCTTC
CASSGAGFNEQFF
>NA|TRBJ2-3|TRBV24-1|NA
TGTGCCACCGGACGGGGTGGAACAGATACGCAGTATTTT
CATGRGGTDTQYF
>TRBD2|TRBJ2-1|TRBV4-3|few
TGCGCCAGCAGCCAAGCTGTACTAGCGGTGTACAATGAGCAGTTCTTC
CASSQAVLAVYNEQFF
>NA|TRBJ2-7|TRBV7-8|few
TGTGCCAGCAGCCCTACGACAGTATCCTACGAGCAGTACTTC
CASSPTTVSYEQYF
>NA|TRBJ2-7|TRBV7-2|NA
TGTGCCAGCACCCTACTGGGCACGTCCTACGAGCAGTACTTC
CASTLLGTSYEQYF
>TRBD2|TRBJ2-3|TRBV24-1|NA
TGTGCCACCAGTGCAAATAGCGGGAGCAGGACAGATACGCAGTATTTT
CATSANSGSRTDTQYF
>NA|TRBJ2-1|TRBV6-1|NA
TGTGCCAGCATTAGGAGGAATGAGCAGTTCTTC
CASIRRNEQFF
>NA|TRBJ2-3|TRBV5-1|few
TGCGCCAGCCTACCTTATCCCGGGACTCGGGATACGCAGTATTTT
CASLPYPGTRDTQYF
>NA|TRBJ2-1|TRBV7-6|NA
TGTGCCAGCAGCTTAGTGGAGCGGATTCCTTACAATGAGCAGTTCTTC
CASSLVERIPYNEQFF
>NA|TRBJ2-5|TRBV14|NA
TGTGCCAGCAGCTTCGATGTCCAAGAGACCCAGTACTTC
CASSFDVQETQYF
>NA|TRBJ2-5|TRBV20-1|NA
TGCAGTGCTAGTGTGGGGTTCCAAGAGACCCAGTACTTC
CSASVGFQETQYF
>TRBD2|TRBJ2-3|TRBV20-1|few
TGCAGTGCCAAACTAAGCGGGAGCAATACAGATACGCAGTATTTT
CSAKLSGSNTDTQYF
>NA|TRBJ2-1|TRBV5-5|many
TGTGCCAGCAGCCCCTTAACGGGTCTCTCCTACAATGAGCAGTTCTTC
CASSPLTGLSYNEQFF
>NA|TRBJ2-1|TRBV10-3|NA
TGTGCCATCAGTGAAGACCGGGACAATGAGCAGTTCTTC
CAISEDRDNEQFF
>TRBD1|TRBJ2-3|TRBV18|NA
TGTGCCAGCTCCCGCCAGGGGGAGCCCACAGATACGCAGTATTTT
CASSRQGEPTDTQYF
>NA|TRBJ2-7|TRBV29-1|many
TGCAGCGTTTACTTCGGAGGGTTGGATTCCAAGGAGCAGTACTTC
CSVYFGGLDSKEQYF
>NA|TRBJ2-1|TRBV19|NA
TGTGCCAGTAGTATAGGACAGGTTGGGCCGTTCTTC
CASSIGQVGPFF
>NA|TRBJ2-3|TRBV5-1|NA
TGCGCCAGCAGCACAGGGAATGTCGGCACAGATACGCAGTATTTT
CASSTGNVGTDTQYF
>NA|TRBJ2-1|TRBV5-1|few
TGCGCCAGCAGCTTGGAAAGTGTGGGTATTAATGAGCAGTTCTTC
CASSLESVGINEQFF
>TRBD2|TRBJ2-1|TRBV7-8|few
TGTGCCAGCAGCTTCGGGACTAGTTATGAGCAGTTCTTC
CASSFGTSYEQFF
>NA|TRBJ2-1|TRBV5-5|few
TGTGCCAGCAGCAGATACGGGACGGATAACAATGAGCAGTTCTTC
CASSRYGTDNNEQFF
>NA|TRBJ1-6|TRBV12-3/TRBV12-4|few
TGTGCCAGCAGTTACGCTTTGAGGAGCTCCTATAATTCACCCCTCCACTTT
CASSYALRSSYNSPLHF
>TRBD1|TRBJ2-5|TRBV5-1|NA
TGCGCCAGCAGCCGCCCACAGGGGCTCCAAGAGACCCAGTACTTC
CASSRPQGLQETQYF
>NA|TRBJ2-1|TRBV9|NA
TGTGCCAGCAGCGCCCGGGGTAATGAGCAGTTCTTC
CASSARGNEQFF
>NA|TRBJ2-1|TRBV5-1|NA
TGCGCCAGCAGCCCCGGGGCCTACAATGAGCAGTTCTTC
CASSPGAYNEQFF
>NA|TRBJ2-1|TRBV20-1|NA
TGCAGTTCCCGACAGGCTACCCAGCAGTTCTTC
CSSRQATQQFF
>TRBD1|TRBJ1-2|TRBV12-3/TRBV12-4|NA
TGTGCCAGCAGCTTCCCCCAGGGGGGGGACTATGGCTACACCTTC
CASSFPQGGDYGYTF
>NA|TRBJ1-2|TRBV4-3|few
TGCGCCAGCAGCCAAGAGAGATGGGGGGACGGCTACACCTTC
CASSQERWGDGYTF
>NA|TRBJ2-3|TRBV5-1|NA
TGCGCCAGCAGGTGGAGTGATACGCAGTATTTT
CASRWSDTQYF
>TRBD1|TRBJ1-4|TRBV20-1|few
TGCAGTGCTAGAGTCGGGACAGGGCGTAATGAAAAACTGTTTTTT
CSARVGTGRNEKLFF
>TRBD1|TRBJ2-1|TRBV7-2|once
TGTCCCAGCAGCTGGAACGACAGGGTTGAGCAGTTCTTC
CPSSWNDRVEQFF
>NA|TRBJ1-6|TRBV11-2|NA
TGTGCCGGTTACAGGAGGAGCTCCTATAATTCACCCCTCCACTTT
CAGYRRSSYNSPLHF
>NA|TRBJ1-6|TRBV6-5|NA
TGTGCCAGCAGTTTTACCAGGGATTCACCCCTCCACTTT
CASSFTRDSPLHF
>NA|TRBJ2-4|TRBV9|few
TGTGCCAGCAGCGAAGGGTTATTGGCCAAAAACATTCAGTACTTC
CASSEGLLAKNIQYF